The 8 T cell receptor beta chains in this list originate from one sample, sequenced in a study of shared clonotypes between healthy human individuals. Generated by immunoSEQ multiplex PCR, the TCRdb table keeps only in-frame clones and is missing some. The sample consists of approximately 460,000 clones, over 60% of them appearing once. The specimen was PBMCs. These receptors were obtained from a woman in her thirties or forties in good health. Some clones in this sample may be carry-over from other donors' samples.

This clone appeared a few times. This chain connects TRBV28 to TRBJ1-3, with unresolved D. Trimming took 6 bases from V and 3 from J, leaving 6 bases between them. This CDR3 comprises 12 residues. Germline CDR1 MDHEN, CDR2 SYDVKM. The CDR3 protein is CASRTGGNTIYF. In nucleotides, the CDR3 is TGTGCCAGCAGGACCGGTGGAAACACCATATATTTT.

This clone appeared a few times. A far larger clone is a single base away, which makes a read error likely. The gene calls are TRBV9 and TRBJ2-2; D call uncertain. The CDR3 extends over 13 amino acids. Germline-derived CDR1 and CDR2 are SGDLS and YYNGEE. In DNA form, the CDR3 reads TGTGCCAGCAGCGAATTGAACATCGGGGAGCTGTTTTTT. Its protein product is CASSELNIGELFF.

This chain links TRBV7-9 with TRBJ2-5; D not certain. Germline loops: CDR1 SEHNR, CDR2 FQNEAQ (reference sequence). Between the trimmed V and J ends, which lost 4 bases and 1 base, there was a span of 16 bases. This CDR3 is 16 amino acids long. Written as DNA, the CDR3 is TGTGCCAGCAGCTCGCTCCCTTGGGGATTCCAAGAGACCCAGTACTTC. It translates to CASSSLPWGFQETQYF.

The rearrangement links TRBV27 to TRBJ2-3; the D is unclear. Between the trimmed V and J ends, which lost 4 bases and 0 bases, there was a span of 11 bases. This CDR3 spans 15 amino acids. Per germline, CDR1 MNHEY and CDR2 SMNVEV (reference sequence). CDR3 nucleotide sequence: TGTGCCAGCAGTTCACTTCAGCTTAGCACAGATACGCAGTATTTT. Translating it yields CASSSLQLSTDTQYF.

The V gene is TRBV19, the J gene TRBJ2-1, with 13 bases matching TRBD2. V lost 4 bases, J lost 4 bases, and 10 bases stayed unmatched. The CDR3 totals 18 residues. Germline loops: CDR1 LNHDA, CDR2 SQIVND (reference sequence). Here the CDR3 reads CASSTRTSGRGSYNEQFF. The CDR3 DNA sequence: TGTGCCAGTAGTACCAGGACTAGCGGGAGAGGGTCTTACAATGAGCAGTTCTTC.

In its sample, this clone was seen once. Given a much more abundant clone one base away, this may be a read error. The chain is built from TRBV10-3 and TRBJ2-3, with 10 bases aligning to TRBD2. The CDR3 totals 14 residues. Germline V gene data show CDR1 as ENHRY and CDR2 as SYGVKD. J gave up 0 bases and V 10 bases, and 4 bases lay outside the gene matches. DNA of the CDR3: TGTGCCAGCTGGACTAGCGGTAGCACAGATACGCAGTATTTT. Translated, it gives CASWTSGSTDTQYF.

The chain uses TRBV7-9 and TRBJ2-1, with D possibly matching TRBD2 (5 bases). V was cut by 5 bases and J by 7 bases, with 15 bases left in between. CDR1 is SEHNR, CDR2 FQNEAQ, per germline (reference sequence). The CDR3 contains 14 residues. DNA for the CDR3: TGTGCCAGCAGCCCAACAGCGGTTTTGAATGAGCAGTTCTTC. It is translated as CASSPTAVLNEQFF.

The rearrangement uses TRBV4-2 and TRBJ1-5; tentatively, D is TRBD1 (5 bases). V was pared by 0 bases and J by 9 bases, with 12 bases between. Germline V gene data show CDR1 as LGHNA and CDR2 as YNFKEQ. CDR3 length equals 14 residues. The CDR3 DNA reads TGTGCCAGCAGCCAAGATGGGACGGTGCGGCCCCAGCATTTT. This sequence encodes CASSQDGTVRPQHF.